Following are 26 T cell receptor beta chains from one sample sequenced in a study of blood T cells in healthy people across ages. Next came a second PCR, run for about 6 to 11 cycles, which used a sample-barcoded 5' primer along with a J-beta primer mix. TCRdb redid the calling of the 5' RACE reads with MiXCR, one entry per CDR3 protein. Among more than 900,000 distinct CDR3 sequences listed, approximately 26% were seen once. Another study also made use of these data, one on T cells of mothers and their children.

What was sequenced was blood. The source of these receptors is a girl aged 2 to 9 in good health.

The chain joins TRBV7-2 to TRBJ2-1, with 9 bases matching TRBD2. V lost 2 bases, J lost 6 bases, and 5 bases stayed unmatched. The CDR3 covers 15 residues. Germline CDR1 and CDR2: SGHTA and FQGNSA. The CDR3 region is CASSLIAGELNEQFF. As DNA, the CDR3 is TGTGCCAGCAGCTTAATAGCGGGAGAGCTCAATGAGCAGTTCTTC.

This clonotype was seen a few times. The V call is TRBV12-3 or TRBV12-4, the J call TRBJ2-1; 10 bases line up with TRBD2. This CDR3 has 14 amino acids. The ends lost 6 bases at V and 6 bases at J; junction bases unmatched: 5. This CDR3 reads CASSPVAGGNEQFF. CDR3 nucleotides: TGTGCCAGCAGCCCAGTAGCGGGAGGCAATGAGCAGTTCTTC.

This chain joins TRBV7-9 and TRBJ1-2; the D is unclear. Germline CDR1 is SEHNR and CDR2 is FQNEAQ (reference sequence). CDR3 size: 11 residues. The ends were cut back, 1 base at V and 10 bases at J, with 7 bases in the middle. CDR3 DNA sequence: TGTGCCAGCAGCTTAGTTAATCTCTACACCTTC. Residues: CASSLVNLYTF.

This clonotype is a singleton in its sample. CDR3 nucleotide sequence: TGTGCCAGCGGGACTCCTAACATGAACACTGAAGCTTTCTTT. This encodes CASGTPNMNTEAFF. V usage is TRBV6-6 and J usage is TRBJ1-1, with D perhaps matching TRBD1 (5 bases). CDR1 and CDR2 (germline): MNHNY, SVGAGI (reference sequence). V was pared by 8 bases and J by 0 bases, with 13 bases between. This CDR3 spans 14 amino acids.

This clonotype was found a few times. V is TRBV27 and J is TRBJ2-6; no firm D call. Trimming shortened V by 6 bases and J by 2 bases, and 8 bases separated the two germline ends. Germline CDR1 reads MNHEY; CDR2 reads SMNVEV (reference sequence). The CDR3 loop spans 14 amino acids. CDR3: CASSRVPGANVLTF. The CDR3 DNA sequence: TGTGCCAGCAGCCGCGTGCCTGGGGCCAACGTCCTGACTTTC.

The rearrangement joins TRBV12-3 or TRBV12-4 to TRBJ1-2; TRBD1 is a possible D gene (5 bases). V was pared by 3 bases and J by 8 bases, with 13 bases between. This CDR3 contains 13 residues. CDR3 protein: CASSFVAGRGYTF. DNA for the CDR3: TGTGCCAGCAGTTTCGTTGCAGGGAGAGGCTACACCTTC.

The chain is built from TRBV5-6 and TRBJ2-3, with D perhaps given as TRBD1 or TRBD2 (5 bases each). The CDR3 has 15 amino acids. The V end was cut by 2 bases, the J end by 2 bases, with 12 bases between. The V gene's germline CDR1 is SGHDT and CDR2 YYEEEE. The CDR3 is CASSLGDGHTDTQYF. CDR3 coding DNA: TGTGCCAGCAGCTTAGGGGACGGACACACAGATACGCAGTATTTT.

The chain combines TRBV20-1 with TRBJ2-5; 7 positions match TRBD1. TRBJ2-1 explains the end of the DNA better; the J call may be wrong. Germline V lookup: CDR1 DFQATT, CDR2 SNEGSKA (reference sequence). The CDR3 totals 16 residues. Here the CDR3 DNA reads TGCAGTGCCTCCCTCAGCGACCCAGGGGGTTATAATGAGCAGTTCTTC. Protein product: CSASLSDPGGYNEQFF.

The J gene is TRBJ2-1, the V gene TRBV6-1, with no clear D. The CDR3 extends over 13 amino acids. With 6 bases removed from V and 6 bases from J, the gap between germline ends came to 12 bases. In germline, CDR1 is MNHNS, CDR2 SASEGT. Here the CDR3 DNA reads TGTGCCAGCAGGTCGCTACCATTCAATGAGCAGTTCTTC. Residues: CASRSLPFNEQFF.

The V call is TRBV12-3 or TRBV12-4, the J call TRBJ2-2; D is uncertain. With 2 bases removed from V and 6 bases from J, the gap between germline ends came to 7 bases. CDR3 length equals 13 residues. CDR3 DNA: TGTGCCAGCAGTTTATCCCAGGCCGGGGAGCTGTTTTTT. The encoded protein is CASSLSQAGELFF.

J is TRBJ2-3 and V is TRBV12-3 or TRBV12-4; maybe TRBD1 (5 bases). V lost 6 bases and J lost 2, with 12 bases in between. CDR3 length: 14 residues. The CDR3 DNA follows: TGTGCCAGCAGCCCAGGGCCCTTCACAGATACGCAGTATTTT. As protein: CASSPGPFTDTQYF.

The V and J genes are TRBV15 and TRBJ2-5, with 8 nucleotides matching TRBD1. The last part of the DNA fits TRBJ2-1 better; the J call may be wrong. The V gene's germline CDR1 is LNHNV and CDR2 YYDKDF (reference sequence). This CDR3 spans 17 amino acids. For the CDR3, the DNA is TGTGCCACCAGCAGAGATCTAGGCAGGGGGCCGGGCAATGAGCAGTTCTTC. It encodes CATSRDLGRGPGNEQFF.

This clonotype was detected once. The chain employs TRBV14 and TRBJ2-1; TRBD2 matches 8 bases. Germline trimming cut 4 bases from V and 2 bases from J; bases unmatched to any gene: 4. The CDR3 extends over 15 amino acids. CDR1 and CDR2 (germline): SGHDN, FVKESK. The CDR3 nucleotides read TGTGCCAGCAGCCTGGGACTAGTCCCCTACAATGAGCAGTTCTTC. It encodes CASSLGLVPYNEQFF.

Only a few counts were recorded for this clonotype. This chain connects TRBV5-1 to TRBJ2-5; D uncertain. Trimming took 0 bases from V and 7 from J, leaving 16 bases between them. Germline V gene data show CDR1 as SGHRS and CDR2 as YFSETQ. This CDR3 comprises 15 residues. Here the CDR3 DNA reads TGCGCCAGCAGCTTGGAGATCTTGGGGAAGGGGACCCAGTACTTC. Protein product: CASSLEILGKGTQYF.

CDR3 residues: CASRYLPAGEHYGYTF. CDR3 bases: TGTGCCAGCAGATACCTACCCGCAGGGGAGCACTATGGCTACACCTTC. The rearrangement joins TRBV28 to TRBJ1-2; tentatively, D is TRBD1 (6 bases). The V and J ends lost 6 bases and 3 bases respectively, with 20 bases between them. This CDR3 has 16 amino acids. Germline lookup yields CDR1 MDHEN and CDR2 SYDVKM.

This clonotype was found a few times. The rearrangement uses TRBV29-1 and TRBJ2-4, with D unclear. The CDR3 covers 13 residues. The germline V and J ends were trimmed by 4 bases and 6 bases, with 13 bases remaining between them. Per germline, CDR1 SQVTM and CDR2 ANQGSEA. Here the CDR3 reads CSVGVSAGNIQYF. CDR3 nucleotides: TGCAGCGTTGGAGTGTCGGCAGGAAACATTCAGTACTTC.

This chain uses TRBV29-1 with TRBJ1-3; D unclear. This CDR3 spans 13 amino acids. Trimming cost V 3 bases and J 0 bases, with 6 bases left between them. Germline CDR1 is SQVTM and CDR2 is ANQGSEA. The CDR3 DNA is TGCAGCGTTGACAAGCTCTCTGGAAACACCATATATTTT. This gives the protein CSVDKLSGNTIYF.

This chain connects TRBV4-2 to TRBJ2-1; 16 nucleotides line up with TRBD2. Germline lookup yields CDR1 LGHNA and CDR2 YNFKEQ. The CDR3 has 19 amino acids. The junction had 10 bases not matched to a gene; V was cut back by 2 bases and J by 6 bases. CDR3 DNA: TGTGCCAGCAGCCAAAGGGGGACTAGCGGGAGGGTCGGGACCAATGAGCAGTTCTTC. Amino acids: CASSQRGTSGRVGTNEQFF.

This sequence joins TRBV10-3 and TRBJ1-1, with a weak D call TRBD1 (6 bases). The germline gives CDR1 ENHRY, CDR2 SYGVKD. The ends were cut back, 3 bases at V and 6 bases at J, with 14 bases in the middle. CDR3 length equals 14 residues. The CDR3 loop reads CAISEGGYDAEAFF. The CDR3 coding sequence is TGTGCCATCAGTGAAGGGGGGTATGACGCTGAAGCTTTCTTT.

A note on this clonotype: Relative to the germline gene, one junction end is altered; a read error may explain this. The rearrangement uses TRBV7-2 and TRBJ2-1, with D perhaps matching TRBD2 (6 bases). Germline V gene data show CDR1 as SGHTA and CDR2 as FQGNSA. The CDR3 has 16 residues. The DNA for the CDR3 is TGTGCCAGCGGCTTGGGGGACTCGAGCTCCTACAATGAGCAGTTCTTC. Protein sequence: CASGLGDSSSYNEQFF.

This clonotype showed up just a few times. V is TRBV29-1 and J is TRBJ2-5; D remains unclear. With 8 bases removed from V and 1 base from J, the gap between germline ends came to 8 bases. Germline V CDR1 and CDR2: SQVTM, ANQGSEA. This CDR3 contains 11 residues. The CDR3 region has the DNA TGCAGCCCCATCTTCCAAGAGACCCAGTACTTC. This codes for CSPIFQETQYF.

This clonotype turned up a few times. The chain combines TRBV3-1 with TRBJ2-5; the match to TRBD2 covers 8 bases. The length of the CDR3 is 16 residues. Germline CDR1 and CDR2: LGHDT and YNNKEL (reference sequence). After removal of 1 base from V and 7 bases from J, the junction contained 11 bases not matched to a gene. The CDR3 DNA sequence: TGTGCCAGCAGCCAAGGGACTAGCCAGAATCGGGGGACCCAGTACTTC. Amino acids: CASSQGTSQNRGTQYF.

The rearrangement links TRBV29-1 to TRBJ1-2; D unclear. Per the germline V gene, CDR1 is SQVTM and CDR2 is ANQGSEA. The CDR3 length is 13 residues. V shed 5 bases and J shed 1 base, with 11 bases lying between them. In DNA form, the CDR3 reads TGCAGCGTTCAGTCAGCTATTAACTATGGCTACACCTTC. Encoded protein: CSVQSAINYGYTF.

This clonotype has just a few counts. The chain uses TRBV27 and TRBJ2-5; 7 bases line up with TRBD1. The end of the DNA fits TRBJ2-7 better, so the J call may be wrong. Looked up from germline, CDR1 is MNHEY and CDR2 is SMNVEV (reference sequence). The CDR3 extends over 14 amino acids. The CDR3: CASSFWDRPYEQYF. CDR3 nucleotides: TGTGCCAGCAGTTTTTGGGACAGACCCTACGAGCAGTACTTC.

The J gene is TRBJ2-2, the V gene TRBV20-1; D gene ambiguous. Germline V lookup: CDR1 DFQATT, CDR2 SNEGSKA (reference sequence). The CDR3 is made up of 12 amino acids. V was pared by 0 bases and J by 4 bases, with 3 bases between. The CDR3 sequence: CSARDGTGELFF. CDR3 bases: TGCAGTGCTAGAGACGGCACCGGGGAGCTGTTTTTT.

The genes are TRBV3-1 and TRBJ2-1; unclear D gene. The CDR3 spans 12 residues. Between the trimmed V and J ends, which lost 3 bases and 5 bases, there was a span of 5 bases. CDR1 and CDR2 from the germline V gene are LGHDT and YNNKEL (reference sequence). Here the CDR3 DNA reads TGTGCCAGCAGCCATAGTGACAATGAGCAGTTCTTC. It codes for CASSHSDNEQFF.